This T cell receptor (beta chain) was identified during a study of T cell responses to AZD1222 COVID-19 vaccine. The assay was immunoSEQ multiplex PCR, and TCRdb's table has in-frame clones only and misses some. The sample consists of some 120,000 clones, roughly nine tenths of them appearing once. The clonotype was recovered from an adult in good health. The specimen comprised peripheral blood, sampled on day 0 of AZD1222 vaccination.

The CDR3 here is CASSQVEGDTEAFF. CDR3 bases: TGTGCCAGCAGCCAAGTGGAGGGAGACACTGAAGCTTTCTTT. The chain recombines TRBV4-2 with TRBJ1-1; D gene uncertain. This CDR3 has 14 residues. CDR1 is LGHNA, CDR2 YNFKEQ, per germline. The V gene lost 1 base and the J gene lost 3 bases, with 9 bases spanning the gap.